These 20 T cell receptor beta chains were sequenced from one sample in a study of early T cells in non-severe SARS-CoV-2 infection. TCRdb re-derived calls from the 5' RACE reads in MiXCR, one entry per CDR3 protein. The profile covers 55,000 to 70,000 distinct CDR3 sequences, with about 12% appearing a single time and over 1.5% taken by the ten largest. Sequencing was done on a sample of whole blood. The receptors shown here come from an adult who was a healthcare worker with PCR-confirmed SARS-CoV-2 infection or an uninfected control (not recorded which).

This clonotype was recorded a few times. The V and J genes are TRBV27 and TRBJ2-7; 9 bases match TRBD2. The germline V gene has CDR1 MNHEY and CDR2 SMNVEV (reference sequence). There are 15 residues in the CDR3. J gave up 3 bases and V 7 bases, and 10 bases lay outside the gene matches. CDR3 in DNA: TGTGCCAGCAAAGTTGGGCCTAGCGGGGTCTACGAGCAGTACTTC. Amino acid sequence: CASKVGPSGVYEQYF.

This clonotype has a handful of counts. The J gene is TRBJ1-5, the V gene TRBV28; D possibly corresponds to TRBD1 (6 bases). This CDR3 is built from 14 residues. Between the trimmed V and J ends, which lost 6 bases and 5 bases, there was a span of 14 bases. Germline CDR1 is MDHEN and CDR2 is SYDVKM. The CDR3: CASRGGGSYQPQHF. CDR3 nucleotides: TGTGCCAGCAGAGGGGGGGGGAGTTATCAGCCCCAGCATTTT. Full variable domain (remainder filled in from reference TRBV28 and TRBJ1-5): DVKVTQSSRYLVKRTGEKVFLECVQDMDHENMFWYRQDPGLGLRLIYFSYDVKMKEKGDIPEGYSVSREKKERFSLILESASTNQTSMYLCASRGGGSYQPQHFGDGTRLSIL.

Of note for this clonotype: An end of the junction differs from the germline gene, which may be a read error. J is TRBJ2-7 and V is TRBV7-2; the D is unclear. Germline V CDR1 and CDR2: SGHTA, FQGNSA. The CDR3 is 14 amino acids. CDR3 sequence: CATSPESGFYEQYF. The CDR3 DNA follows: TGTGCCACCAGCCCCGAATCCGGCTTCTACGAGCAGTACTTC.

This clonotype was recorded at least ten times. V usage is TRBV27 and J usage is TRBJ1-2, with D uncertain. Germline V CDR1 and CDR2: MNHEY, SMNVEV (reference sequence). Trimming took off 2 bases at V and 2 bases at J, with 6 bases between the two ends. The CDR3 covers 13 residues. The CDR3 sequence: CASSLEQNYGYTF. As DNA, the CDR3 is TGTGCCAGCAGTTTAGAGCAGAACTATGGCTACACCTTC.

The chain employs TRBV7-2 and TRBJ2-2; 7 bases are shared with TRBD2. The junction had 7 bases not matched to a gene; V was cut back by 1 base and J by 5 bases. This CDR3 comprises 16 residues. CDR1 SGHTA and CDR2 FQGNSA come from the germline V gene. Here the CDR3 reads CASSLDRLRGTGELFF. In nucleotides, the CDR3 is TGTGCCAGCAGCTTAGATCGTTTGCGGGGGACCGGGGAGCTGTTTTTT. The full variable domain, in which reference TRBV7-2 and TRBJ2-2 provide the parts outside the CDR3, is GAGVSQSPSNKVTEKGKDVELRCDPISGHTALYWYRQSLGQGLEFLIYFQGNSAPDKSGLPSDRFSAERTGGSVSTLTIQRTQQEDSAVYLCASSLDRLRGTGELFFGEGSRLTVL.

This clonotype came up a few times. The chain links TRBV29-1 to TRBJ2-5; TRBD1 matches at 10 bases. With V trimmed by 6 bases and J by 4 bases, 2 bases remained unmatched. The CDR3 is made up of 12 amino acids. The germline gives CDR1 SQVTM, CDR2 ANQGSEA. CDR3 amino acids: CSVGQGRETQYF. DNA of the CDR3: TGCAGCGTGGGACAGGGGCGAGAGACCCAGTACTTC.

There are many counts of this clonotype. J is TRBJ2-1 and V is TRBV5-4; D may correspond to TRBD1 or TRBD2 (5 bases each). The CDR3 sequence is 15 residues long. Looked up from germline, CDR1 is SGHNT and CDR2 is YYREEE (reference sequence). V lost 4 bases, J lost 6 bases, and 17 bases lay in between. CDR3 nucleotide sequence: TGTGCCAGCAGCGGGGGTCCTTTGGCGGGCAATGAGCAGTTCTTC. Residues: CASSGGPLAGNEQFF.

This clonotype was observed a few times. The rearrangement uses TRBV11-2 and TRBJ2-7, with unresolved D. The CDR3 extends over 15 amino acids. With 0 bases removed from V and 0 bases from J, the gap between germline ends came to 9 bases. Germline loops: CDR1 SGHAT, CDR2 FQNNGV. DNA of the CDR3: TGTGCCAGCAGCTTAGATCCAGTTCCCTCCTACGAGCAGTACTTC. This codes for CASSLDPVPSYEQYF.

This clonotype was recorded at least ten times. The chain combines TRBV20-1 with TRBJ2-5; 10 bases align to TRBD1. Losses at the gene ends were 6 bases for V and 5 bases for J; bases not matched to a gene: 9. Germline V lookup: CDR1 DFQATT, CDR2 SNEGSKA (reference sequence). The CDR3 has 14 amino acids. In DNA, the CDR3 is TGCAGTGCCATATCCGGGACAGGGGTGGAGACCCAGTACTTC. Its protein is CSAISGTGVETQYF.

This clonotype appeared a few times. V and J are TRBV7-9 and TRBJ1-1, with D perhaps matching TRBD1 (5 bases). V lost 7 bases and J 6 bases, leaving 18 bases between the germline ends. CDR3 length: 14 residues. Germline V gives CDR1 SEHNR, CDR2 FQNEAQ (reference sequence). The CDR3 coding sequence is TGTGCCAGCATTTATTTCAGGGAAGGCGCTGAAGCTTTCTTT. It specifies CASIYFREGAEAFF.

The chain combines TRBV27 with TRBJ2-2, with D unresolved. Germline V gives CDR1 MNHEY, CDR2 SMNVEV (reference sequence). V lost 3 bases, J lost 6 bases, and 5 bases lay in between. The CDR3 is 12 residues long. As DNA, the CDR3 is TGTGCCAGCAGTTTTTTCCCCGGGGAGCTGTTTTTT. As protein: CASSFFPGELFF.

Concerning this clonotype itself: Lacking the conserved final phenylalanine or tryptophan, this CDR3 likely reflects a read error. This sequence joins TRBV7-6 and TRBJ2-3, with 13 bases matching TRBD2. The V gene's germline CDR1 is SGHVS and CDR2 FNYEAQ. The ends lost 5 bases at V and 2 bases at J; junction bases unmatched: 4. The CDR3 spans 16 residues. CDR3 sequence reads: CASSLGLAGATDTQYS. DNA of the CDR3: TGTGCCAGCAGCCTCGGACTAGCGGGGGCCACAGATACGCAGTATTCT.

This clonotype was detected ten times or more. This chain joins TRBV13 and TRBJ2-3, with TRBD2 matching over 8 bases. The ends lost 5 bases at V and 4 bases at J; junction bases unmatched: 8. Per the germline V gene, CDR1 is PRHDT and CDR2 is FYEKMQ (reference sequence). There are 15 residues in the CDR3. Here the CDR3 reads CASSPRGGTPDTQYF. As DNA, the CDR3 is TGTGCCAGCAGCCCCCGCGGGGGGACTCCAGATACGCAGTATTTT.

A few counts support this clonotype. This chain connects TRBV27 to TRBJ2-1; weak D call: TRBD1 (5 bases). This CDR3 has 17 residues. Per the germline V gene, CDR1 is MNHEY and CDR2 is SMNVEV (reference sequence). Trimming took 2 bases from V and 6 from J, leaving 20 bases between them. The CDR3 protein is CASSLRGTDSIGNEQFF. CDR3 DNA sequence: TGTGCCAGCAGTTTAAGGGGTACAGACTCTATCGGCAATGAGCAGTTCTTC.

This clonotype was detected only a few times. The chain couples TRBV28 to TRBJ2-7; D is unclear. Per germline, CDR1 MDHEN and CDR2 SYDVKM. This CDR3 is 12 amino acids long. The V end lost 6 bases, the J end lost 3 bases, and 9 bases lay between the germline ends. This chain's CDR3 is CASSFQNYEQYF. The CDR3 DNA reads TGTGCCAGCAGCTTTCAAAACTACGAGCAGTACTTC.

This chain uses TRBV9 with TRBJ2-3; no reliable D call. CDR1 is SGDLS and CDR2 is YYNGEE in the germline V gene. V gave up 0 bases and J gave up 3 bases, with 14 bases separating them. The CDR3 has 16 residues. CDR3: CASSVGVARRTDTQYF. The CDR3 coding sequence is TGTGCCAGCAGCGTAGGGGTTGCCCGGAGAACAGATACGCAGTATTTT.

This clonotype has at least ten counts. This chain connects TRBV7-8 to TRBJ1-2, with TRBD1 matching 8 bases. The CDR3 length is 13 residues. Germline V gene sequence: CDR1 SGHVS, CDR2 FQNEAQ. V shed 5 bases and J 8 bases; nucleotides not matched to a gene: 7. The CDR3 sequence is CASSERTGRGYTF. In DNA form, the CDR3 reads TGTGCCAGCAGCGAGAGGACAGGGCGAGGCTACACCTTC.

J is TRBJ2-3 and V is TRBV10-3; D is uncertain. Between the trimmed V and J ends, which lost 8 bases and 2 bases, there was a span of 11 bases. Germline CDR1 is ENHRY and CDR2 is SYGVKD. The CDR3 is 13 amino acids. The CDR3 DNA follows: TGTGCCATCCGGTGGGGAAACACAGATACGCAGTATTTT. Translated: CAIRWGNTDTQYF.

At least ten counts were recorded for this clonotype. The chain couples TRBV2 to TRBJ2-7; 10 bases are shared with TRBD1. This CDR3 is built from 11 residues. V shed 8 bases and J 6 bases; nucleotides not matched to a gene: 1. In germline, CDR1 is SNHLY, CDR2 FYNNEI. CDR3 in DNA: TGTGCCAGCGGGGACAGGGGCGAGCAGTACTTC. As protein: CASGDRGEQYF.

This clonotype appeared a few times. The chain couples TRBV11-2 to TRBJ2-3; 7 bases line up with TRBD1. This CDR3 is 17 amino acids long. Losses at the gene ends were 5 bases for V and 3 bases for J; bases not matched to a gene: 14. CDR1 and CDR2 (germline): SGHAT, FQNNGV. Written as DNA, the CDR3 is TGTGCCAGCAGCCCAGACAGGGTCCAATCGGGGACAGATACGCAGTATTTT. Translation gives CASSPDRVQSGTDTQYF.